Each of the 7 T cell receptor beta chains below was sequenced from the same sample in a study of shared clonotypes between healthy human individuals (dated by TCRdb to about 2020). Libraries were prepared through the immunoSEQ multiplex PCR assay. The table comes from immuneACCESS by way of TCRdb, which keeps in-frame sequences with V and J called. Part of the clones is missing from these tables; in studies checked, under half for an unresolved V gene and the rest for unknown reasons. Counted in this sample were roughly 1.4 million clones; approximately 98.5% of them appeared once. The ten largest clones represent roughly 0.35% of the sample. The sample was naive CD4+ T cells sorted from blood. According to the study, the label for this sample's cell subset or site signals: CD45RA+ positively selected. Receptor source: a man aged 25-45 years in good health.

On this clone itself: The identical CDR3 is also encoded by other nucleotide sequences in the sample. CDR3 in amino acids: CASSLAGLQETQYF. The CDR3 nucleotides are TGTGCCAGCAGCTTAGCGGGCCTCCAAGAGACCCAGTACTTC. The rearrangement uses TRBV7-9 and TRBJ2-5; D not certain. Germline loops: CDR1 SEHNR, CDR2 FQNEAQ (reference sequence). CDR3 size: 14 residues. Trimming left V 0 bases short and J 1 base short, with 6 bases between.

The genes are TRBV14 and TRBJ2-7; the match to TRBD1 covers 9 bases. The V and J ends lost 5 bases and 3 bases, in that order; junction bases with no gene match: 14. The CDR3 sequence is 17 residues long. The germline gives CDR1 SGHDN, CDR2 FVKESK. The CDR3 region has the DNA TGTGCCAGCAGCGGGGGACAGGGTTCGAGACGTCTCTACGAGCAGTACTTC. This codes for CASSGGQGSRRLYEQYF.

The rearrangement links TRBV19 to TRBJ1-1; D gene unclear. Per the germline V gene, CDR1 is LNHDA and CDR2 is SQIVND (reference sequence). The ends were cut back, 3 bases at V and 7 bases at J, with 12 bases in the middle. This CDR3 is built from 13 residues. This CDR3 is CASSIGITNEAFF. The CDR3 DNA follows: TGTGCCAGTAGTATCGGAATAACTAATGAAGCTTTCTTT.

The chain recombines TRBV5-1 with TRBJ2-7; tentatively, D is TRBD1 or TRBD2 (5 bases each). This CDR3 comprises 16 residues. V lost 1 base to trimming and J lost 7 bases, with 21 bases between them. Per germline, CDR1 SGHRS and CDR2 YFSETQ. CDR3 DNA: TGCGCCAGCAGCTTGAACGGGGCAGCTGGATCGTTTGAGCAGTACTTC. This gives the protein CASSLNGAAGSFEQYF.

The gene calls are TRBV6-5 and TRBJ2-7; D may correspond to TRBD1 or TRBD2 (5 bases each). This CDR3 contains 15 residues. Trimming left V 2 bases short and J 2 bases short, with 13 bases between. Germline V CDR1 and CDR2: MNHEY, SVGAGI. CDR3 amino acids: CASSYPGRGTYEQYF. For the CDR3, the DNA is TGTGCCAGCAGTTACCCGGGACGGGGAACCTACGAGCAGTACTTC.

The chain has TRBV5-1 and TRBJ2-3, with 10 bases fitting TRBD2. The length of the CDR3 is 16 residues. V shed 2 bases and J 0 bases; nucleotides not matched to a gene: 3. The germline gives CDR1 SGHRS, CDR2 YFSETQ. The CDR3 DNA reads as TGCGCCAGCAGCTTAACGACTAGCGGGAGCACAGATACGCAGTATTTT. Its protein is CASSLTTSGSTDTQYF.

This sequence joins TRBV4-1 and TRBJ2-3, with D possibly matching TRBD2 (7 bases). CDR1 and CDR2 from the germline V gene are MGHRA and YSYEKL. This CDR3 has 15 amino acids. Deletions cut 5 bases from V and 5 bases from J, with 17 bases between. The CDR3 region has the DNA TGCGCCAGCAGCTCACGACTCGGGGGGCAAGATACGCAGTATTTT. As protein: CASSSRLGGQDTQYF.